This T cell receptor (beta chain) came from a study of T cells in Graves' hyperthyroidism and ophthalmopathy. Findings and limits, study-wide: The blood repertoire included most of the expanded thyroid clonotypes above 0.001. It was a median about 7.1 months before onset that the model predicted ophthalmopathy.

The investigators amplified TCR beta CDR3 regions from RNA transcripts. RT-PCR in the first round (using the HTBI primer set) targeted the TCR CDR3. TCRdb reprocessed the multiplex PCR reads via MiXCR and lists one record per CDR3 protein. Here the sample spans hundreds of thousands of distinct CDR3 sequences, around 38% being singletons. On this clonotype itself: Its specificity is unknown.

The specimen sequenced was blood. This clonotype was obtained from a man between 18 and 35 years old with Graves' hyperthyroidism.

The CDR3 here is CSSNDRGYEQYF. For the CDR3, the DNA is TGCAGCAGTAACGACAGGGGCTACGAGCAGTACTTC. This chain connects TRBV29-1 to TRBJ2-7; TRBD1 matches 8 bases. The CDR3 is 12 amino acids. Looked up from germline, CDR1 is SQVTM and CDR2 is ANQGSEA. With V trimmed by 8 bases and J by 3 bases, 6 bases remained unmatched.